This is a list of T cell receptor beta chains from one sample in a study of T-cell reconstitution after alpha-beta-depleted transplantation in children. TCRdb ran MiXCR on the PCR reads and lists one entry per CDR3 protein. The profile shows about 420,000 distinct CDR3 sequences, 15% to 20% of them singletons. Material: PBMCs, mostly from graft donor cells, obtained 360 days after TCRalphabeta/CD19-depleted stem cell transplant. All receptors come from a boy in the first two years of life who had a stem cell transplant for Wiskott-Aldrich syndrome, so the T cells may come from the graft donor. The CDR3 runs from the conserved cysteine through the conserved F or W. D genes are given only for firm matches. Size is omitted from some rows. Given values are once, few, many or a class for expanded clones.

V	D	J	size	length	CDR3	DNA
TRBV13	.	TRBJ2-3	.	15	CASSLGSNFTDTQYF	TGTGCCAGCAGTCTAGGGAGTAATTTCACAGATACGCAGTATTTT
TRBV20-1	.	TRBJ1-6	.	14	CSARGVRADSPLHF	TGCAGTGCTAGAGGGGTCAGGGCGGATTCACCCCTCCACTTT
TRBV4-3	TRBD2	TRBJ2-3	many	17	CASSQVGLAASTDTQYF	TGCGCCAGCAGCCAAGTAGGACTAGCTGCTAGCACAGATACGCAGTATTTT
TRBV20-1	.	TRBJ2-1	few	15	CSAITSLSSYNEQFF	TGCAGTGCTATAACTAGCCTGAGCTCCTACAATGAGCAGTTCTTC
TRBV24-1	.	TRBJ2-3	few	17	CATSDLQLYSEGDTQYF	TGTGCCACCAGTGATTTGCAATTGTACTCGGAGGGAGATACGCAGTATTTT
TRBV20-1	TRBD2	TRBJ2-1	.	15	CSARRFGGGNNEQFF	TGCAGTGCTAGACGGTTCGGGGGGGGGAATAATGAGCAGTTCTTC
TRBV11-2	TRBD2	TRBJ2-1	.	15	CASSQPSGAYNEQFF	TGTGCCAGCAGCCAACCTAGCGGGGCTTACAATGAGCAGTTCTTC
TRBV5-1	.	TRBJ2-1	.	13	CASSLVAEVEQFF	TGCGCCAGCAGCTTGGTGGCGGAGGTTGAGCAGTTCTTC
TRBV2	TRBD1	TRBJ2-2	few	15	CASSRRDSLTGELFF	TGTGCCAGCAGCCGCCGGGACAGTCTAACCGGGGAGCTGTTTTTT
TRBV2	.	TRBJ2-5	few	15	CASKPRRVFQETQYF	TGTGCCAGCAAACCCCGTAGGGTCTTCCAAGAGACCCAGTACTTC
TRBV4-3	.	TRBJ2-1	few	16	CASSQEGPIRDYEQFF	TGCGCCAGCAGCCAAGAGGGACCCATTAGGGACTATGAGCAGTTCTTC
TRBV18	.	TRBJ2-2	.	15	CASSPLPSNTGELFF	TGTGCCAGCTCTCCTCTCCCGTCGAACACCGGGGAGCTGTTTTTT
TRBV12-3/TRBV12-4	.	TRBJ2-5	.	12	CASSPLQGTQYF	TGTGCCAGCAGTCCCCTACAGGGGACCCAGTACTTC
TRBV27	TRBD2	TRBJ2-5	few	19	CASSSLGEGLAGGQETQYF	TGTGCCAGCAGTTCCCTGGGGGAAGGACTAGCGGGGGGACAAGAGACCCAGTACTTC
TRBV7-2	.	TRBJ2-7	few	14	CASSLRLDYYEQYF	TGTGCCAGCAGCCTCCGACTAGATTACTACGAGCAGTACTTC
TRBV5-1	TRBD1	TRBJ2-3	few	15	CASSIGTGITDTQYF	TGCGCCAGCAGCATAGGGACAGGGATCACAGATACGCAGTATTTT
TRBV3-1	TRBD2	TRBJ2-5	few	15	CASSQFSGKVETQYF	TGTGCCAGCAGCCAGTTCAGCGGGAAGGTGGAGACCCAGTACTTC
TRBV6-2/TRBV6-3	.	TRBJ2-4	.	16	CASSYSWQVVKNIQYF	TGTGCCAGCAGTTACTCTTGGCAGGTCGTCAAAAACATTCAGTACTTC
TRBV5-1	.	TRBJ2-7	.	15	CASSLVSGAAYEQYF	TGCGCCAGCAGCTTGGTGTCGGGAGCCGCCTACGAGCAGTACTTC
TRBV24-1	.	TRBJ2-3	few	16	CATSDFARLGSDTQYF	TGTGCCACCAGTGATTTCGCCAGGCTAGGTTCAGATACGCAGTATTTT
TRBV6-4	.	TRBJ2-3	.	13	CASSERDEDTQYF	TGTGCCAGCAGTGAAAGGGACGAAGATACGCAGTATTTT
TRBV29-1	.	TRBJ2-1	many	15	CSAPGHLSSYNEQFF	TGCAGCGCACCGGGACACCTGAGCTCCTACAATGAGCAGTTCTTC
TRBV5-1	.	TRBJ2-2	few	14	CASSSGMNTGELFF	TGCGCCAGCAGCTCAGGAATGAACACCGGGGAGCTGTTTTTT
TRBV10-3	.	TRBJ2-4	few	17	CAISESAAGLAKNIQYF	TGTGCCATCAGTGAAAGTGCGGCGGGGCTAGCCAAAAACATTCAGTACTTC
TRBV12-3/TRBV12-4	TRBD1	TRBJ2-1	.	13	CARVSDRENEQFF	TGTGCCAGGGTCTCGGACAGGGAGAATGAGCAGTTCTTC
TRBV12-3/TRBV12-4	TRBD1	TRBJ2-1	few	16	CASSPIGTGYYNEQFF	TGTGCCAGCAGTCCCATCGGGACAGGGTACTACAATGAGCAGTTCTTC
TRBV29-1	.	TRBJ2-7	many	14	CSVEDSGPRYEQYF	TGCAGCGTTGAAGACTCCGGGCCAAGATACGAGCAGTACTTC
TRBV5-6	.	TRBJ1-2	many	14	CASSLVSGNYGYTF	TGTGCCAGCAGCTTGGTTTCAGGCAACTATGGCTACACCTTC
TRBV7-9	TRBD1	TRBJ2-5	.	15	CASRHSRTGVETQYF	TGTGCCAGCAGACACAGTCGGACAGGGGTAGAGACCCAGTACTTC
TRBV11-2	.	TRBJ2-1	few	15	CASIALAEPYNEQFF	TGTGCCAGCATCGCATTAGCGGAGCCTTACAATGAGCAGTTCTTC
TRBV4-1	.	TRBJ2-1	few	16	CASSQEGGGWYNEQFF	TGCGCCAGCAGCCAAGAAGGAGGAGGGTGGTACAATGAGCAGTTCTTC
TRBV10-3	.	TRBJ2-5	few	13	CAGMASEGETQYF	TGTGCCGGAATGGCTAGCGAGGGGGAGACCCAGTACTTC
TRBV6-5	TRBD2	TRBJ2-5	many	15	CASSLSSGGPGTQYF	TGTGCCAGCAGTTTATCTTCGGGGGGGCCGGGGACCCAGTACTTC
TRBV6-2/TRBV6-3	TRBD2	TRBJ2-1	few	14	CASSYAGTSDEQFF	TGTGCCAGCAGTTACGCTGGGACTAGCGATGAGCAGTTCTTC
TRBV5-1	.	TRBJ1-5	many	16	CASSPGQGIGNQPQHF	TGCGCCAGCAGCCCTGGTCAGGGGATAGGCAATCAGCCCCAGCATTTT
TRBV7-2	.	TRBJ2-1	.	11	CASSNYGEQFF	TGTGCCAGCAGCAATTATGGTGAGCAGTTCTTC
TRBV28	.	TRBJ1-5	.	14	CASRNTGSNQPQHF	TGTGCCAGCAGGAATACCGGGTCCAATCAGCCCCAGCATTTT
TRBV6-5	TRBD2	TRBJ2-1	many	15	CASSVAGVAYNEQFF	TGTGCCAGTTCCGTAGCGGGAGTCGCTTACAATGAGCAGTTCTTC
TRBV7-2	.	TRBJ2-1	.	14	CASSQGTPYNEQFF	TGTGCCAGCAGCCAGGGGACCCCTTACAATGAGCAGTTCTTC
TRBV4-1	TRBD1	TRBJ2-7	once	19	CASSQGGTGKGPGNYEQYF	TGCGCCAGCAGCCAAGGGGGGACAGGGAAGGGGCCGGGGAACTACGAGCAGTACTTC
TRBV4-1	.	TRBJ2-5	.	13	CASSQRVAETQYF	TGCGCCAGCAGCCAGCGAGTTGCAGAGACCCAGTACTTC
TRBV12-3/TRBV12-4	.	TRBJ1-1	.	11	CASGMNTEAFF	TGTGCCAGCGGGATGAACACTGAAGCTTTCTTT
TRBV6-1	.	TRBJ1-5	.	13	CASSERRAQPQHF	TGTGCCAGCAGTGAACGGAGGGCCCAGCCCCAGCATTTT
TRBV30	.	TRBJ2-1	.	13	CAWSVLGFREQFF	TGTGCCTGGAGTGTACTGGGGTTTAGGGAGCAGTTCTTC
TRBV20-1	TRBD2	TRBJ2-1	.	17	CSARDRSSGGFWNEQFF	TGCAGTGCTAGAGATCGGTCTAGCGGCGGTTTTTGGAATGAGCAGTTCTTC
TRBV7-2	.	TRBJ2-1	.	15	CASGPDYAGYNEQFF	TGTGCCAGCGGACCGGATTACGCGGGGTACAATGAGCAGTTCTTC
TRBV2	.	TRBJ2-1	.	14	CASSVGQGRNEQFF	TGTGCCAGCAGTGTGGGTCAGGGGCGCAATGAGCAGTTCTTC
TRBV4-1	.	TRBJ2-5	.	14	CASSQDSGFRTQYF	TGCGCCAGCAGCCAAGATTCTGGATTCAGGACCCAGTACTTC
TRBV12-3/TRBV12-4	.	TRBJ1-5	.	13	CASSLGRTQPQHF	TGTGCCAGCAGTTTGGGTCGGACCCAGCCCCAGCATTTT
TRBV28	TRBD1	TRBJ2-1	few	18	CASGQGAPPWGSYNEQFF	TGTGCCAGTGGACAGGGTGCCCCTCCATGGGGCTCCTACAATGAGCAGTTCTTC
TRBV24-1	TRBD2	TRBJ2-1	few	17	CATSKSTSGLSYNEQFF	TGTGCCACCAGTAAGTCTACTAGCGGGCTGTCCTACAATGAGCAGTTCTTC
TRBV7-9	.	TRBJ2-7	.	16	CASSLAPSSALYEQYF	TGTGCCAGCAGCTTAGCTCCTAGTAGCGCTCTCTACGAGCAGTACTTC
TRBV12-3/TRBV12-4	.	TRBJ2-5	.	13	CASSLRGAWTQYF	TGTGCCAGCAGTTTACGGGGGGCTTGGACCCAGTACTTC
TRBV19	TRBD2	TRBJ2-5	.	15	CASSIGREVQETQYF	TGTGCCAGTAGTATCGGGCGGGAGGTCCAAGAGACCCAGTACTTC